Below, 24 T cell receptor beta chains from the same sample are listed, as sequenced in a study of blood T cell repertoires in COVID-19. Method: immunoSEQ multiplex PCR; TCRdb's copy keeps in-frame clones and lacks some. This table has 100,000 to 120,000 clones, around 90% appearing once. Sequenced sample: peripheral blood. The source is a human donor in a cohort sampled during active COVID-19.

The chain links TRBV13 to TRBJ1-5; D may be TRBD1 (5 bases). The CDR3 has 19 residues. Trimming pared 0 bases from V and 0 bases from J, leaving 18 bases between. The germline V gene has CDR1 PRHDT and CDR2 FYEKMQ (reference sequence). CDR3 DNA: TGTGCCAGCAGCTTAGGGGTCTTGGATTGGCAGGGTAGCAATCAGCCCCAGCATTTT. Translating gives CASSLGVLDWQGSNQPQHF.

The chain employs TRBV29-1 and TRBJ1-1, with D maybe TRBD1 (5 bases). Germline loops: CDR1 SQVTM, CDR2 ANQGSEA. This CDR3 is 16 amino acids long. Trimming took 4 bases from V and 1 from J, leaving 19 bases between them. The CDR3 loop is CSVAFRGAGRNTEAFF. The DNA for the CDR3 is TGCAGCGTTGCCTTCCGTGGGGCAGGTCGGAACACTGAAGCTTTCTTT. Complete variable domain (other parts from reference TRBV29-1 and TRBJ1-1): SAVISQKPSRDICQRGTSLTIQCQVDSQVTMMFWYRQQPGQSLTLIATANQGSEATYESGFVIDKFPISRPNLTFSTLTVSNMSPEDSSIYLCSVAFRGAGRNTEAFFGQGTRLTVV.

The gene calls are TRBV5-1 and TRBJ2-5, with TRBD1 matching over 9 bases. The CDR3 extends over 15 amino acids. J lost 2 bases, V lost 4 bases, and 6 bases had no gene match. The germline V gene has CDR1 SGHRS and CDR2 YFSETQ. CDR3 DNA sequence: TGCGCCAGCAGCAAGTCGACAGGGGGACAAGAGACCCAGTACTTC. Its translation is CASSKSTGGQETQYF.

This clone was observed a single time. The chain recombines TRBV19 with TRBJ1-4, with D possibly TRBD1 on 6 matching bases. V gave up 4 bases and J gave up 5 bases, with 20 bases separating them. The CDR3 length is 17 residues. In germline, CDR1 is LNHDA, CDR2 SQIVND (reference sequence). This CDR3 reads CASSTWTEGTWNEKLFF. The CDR3 coding sequence is TGTGCCAGTAGTACCTGGACAGAAGGAACATGGAATGAAAAACTGTTTTTT.

The CDR3 DNA is TGTGCCAGCAGCCCCGGGACTAGCGGTAATCGTGAGACCCAGTACTTC. Encoded protein: CASSPGTSGNRETQYF. The chain links TRBV9 to TRBJ2-5; 11 nucleotides agree with TRBD2. Trimming removed 4 bases from V and 5 bases from J; junction bases left unmatched: 10. In germline, CDR1 is SGDLS, CDR2 YYNGEE. This CDR3 is 16 amino acids long.

This sequence joins TRBV10-3 and TRBJ2-2; D call uncertain. Trimming stripped 7 bases from V and 6 bases from J, with 6 bases between. Germline CDR1 and CDR2: ENHRY and SYGVKD. The CDR3 is 11 residues long. The CDR3 nucleotides read TGTGCCATCATCGAGTCCGGGGAGCTGTTTTTT. Its protein product is CAIIESGELFF.

The chain combines TRBV28 with TRBJ2-7; TRBD1 aligns across 9 bases. The CDR3 contains 14 residues. In germline, CDR1 is MDHEN, CDR2 SYDVKM. Losses at the gene ends were 5 bases for V and 4 bases for J; bases not matched to a gene: 6. CDR3 sequence (DNA): TGTGCCAGCAGTGACTACAGGGGGCTGTACGAGCAGTACTTC. This encodes CASSDYRGLYEQYF.

This chain joins TRBV5-1 and TRBJ2-1; 8 bases fit TRBD2. CDR3 length: 14 amino acids. The J segment lost 5 bases and the V segment lost 2 bases, leaving 3 bases of the junction unmatched. The V gene's germline CDR1 is SGHRS and CDR2 YFSETQ. CDR3 DNA: TGCGCCAGCAGCTTACTAGCGGCCAACAATGAGCAGTTCTTC. The encoded protein is CASSLLAANNEQFF.

The rearrangement joins TRBV2 to TRBJ2-5; TRBD2 might be the D (5 bases). CDR1 is SNHLY and CDR2 is FYNNEI in the germline V gene. The CDR3 runs to 14 residues. The V and J ends lost 5 bases and 4 bases respectively, with 14 bases between them. CDR3 nucleotides: TGTGCCAGCAGTTTTCTGTCGGGGAGAGAGACCCAGTACTTC. This gives the protein CASSFLSGRETQYF.

This clone occurred a few times. The V and J genes are TRBV6-5 and TRBJ2-2; D remains unclear. The V end lost 5 bases, the J end lost 2 bases, and 9 bases lay between the germline ends. Germline CDR1 reads MNHEY; CDR2 reads SVGAGI. The CDR3 loop spans 14 amino acids. The CDR3 sequence: CASSLPSNTGELFF. The DNA for the CDR3 is TGTGCCAGCAGTCTACCTTCTAACACCGGGGAGCTGTTTTTT.

The J gene is TRBJ1-5, the V gene TRBV30; 8 nucleotides line up with TRBD1. V was clipped by 1 base and J by 2 bases; unmatched bases: 1. Germline-derived CDR1 and CDR2 are GTSNPN and SVGIG (reference sequence). The CDR3 is 14 residues long. The CDR3, as DNA: TGTGCCTGGAGTGAACAGGGGGGCAATCAGCCCCAGCATTTT. It encodes CAWSEQGGNQPQHF.

V is TRBV11-2 and J is TRBJ2-7; tentative D call: TRBD2 (8 bases). Germline CDR1 and CDR2: SGHAT and FQNNGV. V was clipped by 0 bases and J by 6 bases, with 18 bases between them. The CDR3 sequence is 16 residues long. The CDR3 DNA sequence: TGTGCCAGCAGCTTAGAACCGGGAGGGTACAGGGGCGAGCAGTACTTC. Translated, it gives CASSLEPGGYRGEQYF. Complete variable domain (other parts from reference TRBV11-2 and TRBJ2-7): EAGVAQSPRYKIIEKRQSVAFWCNPISGHATLYWYQQILGQGPKLLIQFQNNGVVDDSQLPKDRFSAERLKGVDSTLKIQPAKLEDSAVYLCASSLEPGGYRGEQYFGPGTRLTVT.

This chain links TRBV4-1 with TRBJ2-1, with 7 positions matching TRBD2. Per germline, CDR1 MGHRA and CDR2 YSYEKL. The V segment lost 4 bases and the J segment 1 base; nucleotides outside the gene matches: 4. This CDR3 is built from 15 residues. CDR3: CASSPGRGSYNEQFF. The CDR3, as DNA: TGCGCCAGCAGCCCCGGGCGGGGGTCCTACAATGAGCAGTTCTTC.

This chain uses TRBV16 with TRBJ1-1, with D possibly matching TRBD1 (5 bases). Germline V lookup: CDR1 KGHSY, CDR2 FQNENV. Deletions cut 4 bases from V and 8 bases from J, with 14 bases between. This CDR3 has 13 amino acids. CDR3 amino acids: CASSPQGGREAFF. The CDR3 bases are TGTGCCAGCAGCCCTCAGGGAGGCCGGGAAGCTTTCTTT.

The genes are TRBV27 and TRBJ1-1; D unresolved. The CDR3 contains 13 residues. Trimming left V 5 bases short and J 4 bases short, with 11 bases between. From germline, CDR1 is MNHEY and CDR2 SMNVEV (reference sequence). This CDR3 reads CASSRSGSTEAFF. The CDR3 DNA follows: TGTGCCAGCAGTAGGTCCGGGAGCACTGAAGCTTTCTTT.

This clone was counted ten times or more. The genes are TRBV4-1 and TRBJ1-5; 8 nucleotides align to TRBD1. Germline V gives CDR1 MGHRA, CDR2 YSYEKL. Trimming cost V 1 base and J 6 bases; bases outside gene matches: 8. CDR3 length: 16 amino acids. The CDR3: CASSQGMARGPQPQHF. For the CDR3, the DNA is TGCGCCAGCAGCCAAGGAATGGCCAGGGGGCCTCAGCCCCAGCATTTT.

V usage is TRBV9 and J usage is TRBJ2-1, with 10 bases fitting TRBD2. The CDR3 spans 15 residues. Looked up from germline, CDR1 is SGDLS and CDR2 is YYNGEE. J was trimmed by 6 bases and V by 1 base; bases with no gene match: 4. The CDR3 region is CASSVTASGSNEQFF. CDR3 bases: TGTGCCAGCAGCGTAACGGCTAGCGGGAGCAATGAGCAGTTCTTC. Looking up the rest from reference TRBV9 and TRBJ2-1 gives the full variable domain: DSGVTQTPKHLITATGQRVTLRCSPRSGDLSVYWYQQSLDQGLQFLIQYYNGEERAKGNILERFSAQQFPDLHSELNLSSLELGDSALYFCASSVTASGSNEQFFGPGTRLTVL.

This chain links TRBV20-1 with TRBJ2-1; 7 nucleotides agree with TRBD2. This CDR3 spans 17 amino acids. Germline V CDR1 and CDR2: DFQATT, SNEGSKA (reference sequence). Losses at the gene ends were 3 bases for V and 1 base for J; bases not matched to a gene: 12. The CDR3 DNA is TGCAGTGCTAGTGGGGGACTAAGCGGGCATTCCTACAATGAGCAGTTCTTC. Translating it yields CSASGGLSGHSYNEQFF.

The chain has TRBV30 and TRBJ2-3, with 7 bases lining up with TRBD1. Per germline, CDR1 GTSNPN and CDR2 SVGIG (reference sequence). J was trimmed by 5 bases and V by 1 base; bases with no gene match: 0. The CDR3 totals 12 residues. The CDR3 here is CAWSGTGDTQYF. CDR3 DNA: TGTGCCTGGAGTGGGACAGGAGATACGCAGTATTTT.

The chain carries TRBV28 and TRBJ2-7, with D perhaps TRBD1 (5 bases). From germline, CDR1 is MDHEN and CDR2 SYDVKM. Trimming shortened V by 3 bases and J by 3 bases, and 15 bases separated the two germline ends. CDR3 length: 15 amino acids. In DNA form, the CDR3 reads TGTGCCAGCAGTTTTTCTCGCAGGGTCAGCTACGAGCAGTACTTC. Translation: CASSFSRRVSYEQYF.

V usage is TRBV29-1 and J usage is TRBJ1-2, with 7 nucleotides matching TRBD1. With 6 bases clipped from V and 4 bases from J, the junction kept 5 bases outside the gene matches. This CDR3 comprises 12 residues. CDR1 is SQVTM and CDR2 is ANQGSEA in the germline V gene. The CDR3 DNA is TGCAGCGTAGGACAGGCGAGCTATGGCTACACCTTC. It yields the protein CSVGQASYGYTF.

The chain uses TRBV5-1 and TRBJ2-2; tentatively, D is TRBD2 (5 bases). V lost 7 bases and J lost 1, with 14 bases in between. Germline V gene lookup returns CDR1 SGHRS and CDR2 YFSETQ. The CDR3 contains 15 residues. CDR3 region: CASSRGDGNTGELFF. DNA for the CDR3: TGCGCCAGCTCCCGGGGAGACGGGAACACCGGGGAGCTGTTTTTT.

This clone was recorded only once. The chain links TRBV6-5 to TRBJ2-3; 9 nucleotides match TRBD2. The CDR3 runs to 16 residues. Germline V gene sequence: CDR1 MNHEY, CDR2 SVGAGI. V shed 0 bases, J shed 4 bases, and the junction held 5 bases outside the gene matches. The CDR3, as DNA: TGTGCCAGCAGTTACTCTGGGCGGGGGGGCCCAGATACGCAGTATTTT. This translates into CASSYSGRGGPDTQYF.

This clone has more than one count but fewer than ten. The chain combines TRBV11-2 with TRBJ2-7; TRBD2 might be the D (6 bases). CDR1 is SGHAT and CDR2 is FQNNGV in the germline V gene. The CDR3 is 16 residues long. Trimming pared 5 bases from V and 0 bases from J, leaving 17 bases between. In DNA form, the CDR3 reads TGTGCCAGCAGCAGACCCCGGGACTCTGGCTCCTACGAGCAGTACTTC. This translates into CASSRPRDSGSYEQYF.